This T cell receptor (beta chain) was sequenced during a study of blood T cell repertoires in COVID-19. The V gene's germline CDR1 is MNHEY and CDR2 SMNVEV (reference sequence). Trimming removed 8 bases from V and 8 bases from J; junction bases left unmatched: 11. The CDR3 runs 15 residues. Original analysis: Estimated nucleated cell counts came from reference gene primer amplification. Here immunoSEQ multiplex PCR was the method, and the copy in TCRdb shows in-frame clones only, minus some. The V and J calls and clone size were taken over from that table, and D and trimming were inferred from the DNA. Of roughly 47,000 clones in the sample, 70% to 90% were seen once.

Sequenced material: peripheral blood. The chain combines TRBV27 with TRBJ2-1, with 11 bases that match TRBD2. The TCR was taken from a man in his 70s with active COVID-19. The CDR3 is CASSYGTSGPYEQFF. The CDR3 nucleotides read TGTGCCAGCTCCTACGGGACTAGCGGTCCATATGAGCAGTTCTTC.